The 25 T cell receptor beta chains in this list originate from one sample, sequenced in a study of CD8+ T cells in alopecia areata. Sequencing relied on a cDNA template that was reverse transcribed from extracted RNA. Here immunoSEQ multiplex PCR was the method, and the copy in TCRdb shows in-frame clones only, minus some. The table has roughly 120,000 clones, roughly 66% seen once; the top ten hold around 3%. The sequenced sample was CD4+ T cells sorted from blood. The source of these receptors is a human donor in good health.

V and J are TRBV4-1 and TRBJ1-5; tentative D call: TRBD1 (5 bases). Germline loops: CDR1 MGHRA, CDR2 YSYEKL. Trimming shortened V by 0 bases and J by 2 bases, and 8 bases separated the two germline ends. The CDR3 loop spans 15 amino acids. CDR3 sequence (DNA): TGCGCCAGCAGCCAAGAGAGCAGGGGCAATCAGCCCCAGCATTTT. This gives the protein CASSQESRGNQPQHF.

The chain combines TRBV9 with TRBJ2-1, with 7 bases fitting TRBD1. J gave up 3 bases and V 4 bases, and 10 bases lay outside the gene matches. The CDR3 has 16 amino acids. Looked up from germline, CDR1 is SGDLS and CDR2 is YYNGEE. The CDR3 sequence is CASSTQGDRIYNEQFF. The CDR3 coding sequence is TGTGCCAGCAGCACTCAGGGGGACCGCATCTACAATGAGCAGTTCTTC.

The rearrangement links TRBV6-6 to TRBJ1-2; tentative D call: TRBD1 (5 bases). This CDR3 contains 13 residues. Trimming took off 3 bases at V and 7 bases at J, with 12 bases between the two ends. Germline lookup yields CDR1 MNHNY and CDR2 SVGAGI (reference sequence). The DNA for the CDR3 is TGTGCCAGCAGTTATGAAGGGGCTCGTGGCTACACCTTC. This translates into CASSYEGARGYTF.

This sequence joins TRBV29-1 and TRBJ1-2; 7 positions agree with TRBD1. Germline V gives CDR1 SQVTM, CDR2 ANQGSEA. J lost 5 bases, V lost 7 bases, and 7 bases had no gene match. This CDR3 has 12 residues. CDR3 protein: CSASQGQYGYTF. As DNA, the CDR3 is TGCAGCGCCTCACAGGGACAGTATGGCTACACCTTC.

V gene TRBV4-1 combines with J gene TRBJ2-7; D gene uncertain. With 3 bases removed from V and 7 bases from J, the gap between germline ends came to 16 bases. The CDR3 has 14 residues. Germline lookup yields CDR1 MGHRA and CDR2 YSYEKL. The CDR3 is CASSQPGRLAEQYF. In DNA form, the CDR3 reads TGCGCCAGCAGCCAGCCCGGACGGCTCGCGGAGCAGTACTTC.

The CDR3 here is CASSYTQGQGNQPQHF. The DNA of the CDR3 is TGTGCCAGCAGTTACACCCAGGGGCAGGGCAATCAGCCCCAGCATTTT. The rearrangement links TRBV6-6 to TRBJ1-5, with D possibly matching TRBD1 (6 bases). Trimming shortened V by 2 bases and J by 2 bases, and 13 bases separated the two germline ends. The germline V gene encodes CDR1 MNHNY and CDR2 SVGAGI (reference sequence). This CDR3 contains 16 residues.

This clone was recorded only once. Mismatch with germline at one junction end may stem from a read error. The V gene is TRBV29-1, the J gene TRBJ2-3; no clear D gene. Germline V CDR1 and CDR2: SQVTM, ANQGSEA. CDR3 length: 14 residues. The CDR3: CSVERLSRTDTQYF. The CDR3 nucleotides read TGCAGCGTTGAGCGGCTGTCCCGCACGGATACGCAGTATTTT.

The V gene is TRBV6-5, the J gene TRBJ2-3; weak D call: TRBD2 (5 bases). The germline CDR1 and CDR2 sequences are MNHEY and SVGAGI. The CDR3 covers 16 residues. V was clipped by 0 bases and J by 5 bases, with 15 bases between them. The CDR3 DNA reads TGTGCCAGCAGTTACTCGAAGGGAGCTGCAGAAGATACGCAGTATTTT. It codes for CASSYSKGAAEDTQYF.

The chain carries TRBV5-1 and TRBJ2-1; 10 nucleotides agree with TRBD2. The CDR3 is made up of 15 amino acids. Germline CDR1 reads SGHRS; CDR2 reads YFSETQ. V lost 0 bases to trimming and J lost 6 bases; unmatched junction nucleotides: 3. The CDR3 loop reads CASSLEAGGLNEQFF. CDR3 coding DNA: TGCGCCAGCAGCTTGGAAGCGGGGGGGCTCAATGAGCAGTTCTTC.

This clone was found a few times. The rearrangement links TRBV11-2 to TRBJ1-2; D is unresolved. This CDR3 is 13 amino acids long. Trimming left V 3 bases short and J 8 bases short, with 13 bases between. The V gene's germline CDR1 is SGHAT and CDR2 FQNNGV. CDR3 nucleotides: TGTGCCAGCAGCTTTTCATTAAAAGGAGGCTACACCTTC. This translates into CASSFSLKGGYTF.

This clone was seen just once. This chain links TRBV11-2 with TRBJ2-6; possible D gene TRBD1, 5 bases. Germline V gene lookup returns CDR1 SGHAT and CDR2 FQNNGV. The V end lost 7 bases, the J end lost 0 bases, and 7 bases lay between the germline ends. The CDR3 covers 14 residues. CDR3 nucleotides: TGTGCCAGCACCCAGGGCTCTGGGGCCAACGTCCTGACTTTC. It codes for CASTQGSGANVLTF.

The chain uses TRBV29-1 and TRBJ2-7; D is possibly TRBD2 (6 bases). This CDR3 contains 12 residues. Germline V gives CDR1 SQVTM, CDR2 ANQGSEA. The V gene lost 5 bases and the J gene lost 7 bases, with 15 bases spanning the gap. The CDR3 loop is CSVRGEWWEQYF. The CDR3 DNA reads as TGCAGCGTTCGCGGGGAGTGGTGGGAGCAGTACTTC.

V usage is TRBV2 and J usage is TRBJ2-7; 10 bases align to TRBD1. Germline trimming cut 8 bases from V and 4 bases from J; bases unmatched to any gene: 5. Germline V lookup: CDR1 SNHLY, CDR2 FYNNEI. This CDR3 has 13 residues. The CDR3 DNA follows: TGTGCCAGCGGGGGACAGGGGATATACGAGCAGTACTTC. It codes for CASGGQGIYEQYF.

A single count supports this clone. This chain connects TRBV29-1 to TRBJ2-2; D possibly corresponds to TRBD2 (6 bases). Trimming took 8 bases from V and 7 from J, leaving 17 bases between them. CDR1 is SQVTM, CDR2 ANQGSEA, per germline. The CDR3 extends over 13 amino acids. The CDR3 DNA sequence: TGCAGCACCCTGGAGACTAGTGGCGGGGAGCTGTTTTTT. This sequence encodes CSTLETSGGELFF.

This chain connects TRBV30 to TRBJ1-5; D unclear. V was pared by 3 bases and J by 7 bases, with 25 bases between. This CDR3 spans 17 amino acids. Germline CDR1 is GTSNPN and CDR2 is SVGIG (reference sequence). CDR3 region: CAWSDLTVMGLLQPQHF. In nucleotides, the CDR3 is TGTGCCTGGAGCGACCTTACAGTTATGGGGTTGTTGCAGCCCCAGCATTTT.

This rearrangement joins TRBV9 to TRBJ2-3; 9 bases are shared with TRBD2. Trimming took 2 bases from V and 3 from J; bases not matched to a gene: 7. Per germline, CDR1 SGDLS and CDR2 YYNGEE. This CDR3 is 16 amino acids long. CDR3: CASSVRSGGLTDTQYF. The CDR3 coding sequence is TGTGCCAGCAGCGTCCGCAGCGGGGGGCTTACAGATACGCAGTATTTT.

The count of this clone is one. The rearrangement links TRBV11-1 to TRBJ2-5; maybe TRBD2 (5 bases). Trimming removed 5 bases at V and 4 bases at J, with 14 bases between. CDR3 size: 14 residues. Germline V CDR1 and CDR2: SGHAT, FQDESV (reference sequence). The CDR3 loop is CASSLRTGLETQYF. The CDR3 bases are TGTGCCAGCAGCCTACGGACTGGTTTAGAGACCCAGTACTTC.

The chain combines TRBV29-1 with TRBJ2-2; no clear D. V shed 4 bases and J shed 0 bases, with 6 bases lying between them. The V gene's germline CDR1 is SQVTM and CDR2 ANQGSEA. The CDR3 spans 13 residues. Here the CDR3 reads CSVGQPNTGELFF. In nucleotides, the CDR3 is TGCAGCGTTGGTCAGCCGAACACCGGGGAGCTGTTTTTT.

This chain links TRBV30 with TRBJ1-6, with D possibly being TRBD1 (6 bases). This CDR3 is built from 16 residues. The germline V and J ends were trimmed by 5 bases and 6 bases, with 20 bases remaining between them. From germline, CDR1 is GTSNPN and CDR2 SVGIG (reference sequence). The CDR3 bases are TGTGCCTGGTATGCGATCACCGGGACACTTAATTCACCCCTCCACTTT. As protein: CAWYAITGTLNSPLHF.

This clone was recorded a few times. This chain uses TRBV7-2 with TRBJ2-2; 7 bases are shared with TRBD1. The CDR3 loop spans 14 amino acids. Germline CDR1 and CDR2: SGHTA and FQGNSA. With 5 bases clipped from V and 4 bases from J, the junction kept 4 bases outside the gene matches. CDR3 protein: CASSPGQITGELFF. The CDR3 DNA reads TGTGCCAGCAGCCCGGGACAGATCACCGGGGAGCTGTTTTTT.

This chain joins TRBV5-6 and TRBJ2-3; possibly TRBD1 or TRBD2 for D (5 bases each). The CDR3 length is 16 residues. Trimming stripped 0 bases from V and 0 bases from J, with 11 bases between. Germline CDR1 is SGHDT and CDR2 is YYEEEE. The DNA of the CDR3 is TGTGCCAGCAGCTTGGAGGGACCCTGGAGCACAGATACGCAGTATTTT. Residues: CASSLEGPWSTDTQYF.

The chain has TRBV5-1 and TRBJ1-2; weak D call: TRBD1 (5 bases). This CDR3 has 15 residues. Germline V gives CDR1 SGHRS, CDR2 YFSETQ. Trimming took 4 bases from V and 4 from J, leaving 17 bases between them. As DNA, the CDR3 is TGCGCCAGCAGCACCCAACCTTCTACAGGCTATGGCTACACCTTC. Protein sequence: CASSTQPSTGYGYTF.

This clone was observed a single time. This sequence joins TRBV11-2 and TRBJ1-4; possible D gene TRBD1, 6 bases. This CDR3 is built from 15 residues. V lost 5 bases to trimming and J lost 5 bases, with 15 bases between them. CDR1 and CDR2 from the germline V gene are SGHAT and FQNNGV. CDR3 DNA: TGTGCCAGCAGCCAGACCTGGACAGACAATGAAAAACTGTTTTTT. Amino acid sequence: CASSQTWTDNEKLFF.

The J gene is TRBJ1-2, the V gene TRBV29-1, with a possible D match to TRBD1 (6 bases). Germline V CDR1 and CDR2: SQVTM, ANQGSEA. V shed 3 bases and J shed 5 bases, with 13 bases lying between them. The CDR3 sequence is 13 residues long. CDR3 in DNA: TGCAGCGTTGAGAGGGCAGGGGATTATGGCTACACCTTC. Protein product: CSVERAGDYGYTF.

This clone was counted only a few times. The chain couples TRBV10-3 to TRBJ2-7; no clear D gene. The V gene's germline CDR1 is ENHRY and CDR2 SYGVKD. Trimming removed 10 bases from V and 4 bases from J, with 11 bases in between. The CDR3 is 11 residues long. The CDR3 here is CATRLQYEQYF. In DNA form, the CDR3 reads TGTGCCACCAGACTTCAGTACGAGCAGTACTTC.